The T cell receptor beta chain under discussion was sequenced for a study of beta chain features in type 1 diabetes. Points from the study as a whole: Moderate yet significant TCRB CDR3 shortening was seen in Type 1 diabetes patients in all four CD4+ subsets. At VDJ recombination sites, type 1 diabetes patients had fewer insertions and more deleted nucleotides. PCR may have favored shorter templates equally in patients and controls.

cDNA synthesis used the whole RNA isolate, giving expressed TCRB sequences. There were 3 million to 4 million reads on average in the naive, central memory and regulatory T cell samples. Sequenced by immunoSEQ multiplex PCR; TCRdb stores in-frame clones only, minus some. The sample lists a few hundred thousand clones, around 15% occurring once. The CDR3 consists of 14 residues. Germline assignment: CDR1 SGHVS and CDR2 FQNEAQ. V was clipped by 6 bases and J by 7 bases; unmatched bases: 5. This clone has only a few counts. What it recognizes is unknown. This TCR was sampled from a woman under 30 in good health. Sequencing used naive CD4+ T cells from blood. This chain links TRBV7-8 with TRBJ1-5; 11 nucleotides line up with TRBD1. CDR3 sequence (DNA): TGTGCCAGCAGGTCGGGGACAGGGGGGCAGCCCCAGCATTTT. Translated: CASRSGTGGQPQHF. Based on the CDR3 plus reference TRBV7-8 and TRBJ1-5, the full variable domain is GAGVSQSPRYKVAKRGQDVALRCDPISGHVSLFWYQQALGQGPEFLTYFQNEAQLDKSGLPSDRFFAERPEGSVSTLKIQRTQQEDSAVYLCASRSGTGGQPQHFGDGTRLSIL.